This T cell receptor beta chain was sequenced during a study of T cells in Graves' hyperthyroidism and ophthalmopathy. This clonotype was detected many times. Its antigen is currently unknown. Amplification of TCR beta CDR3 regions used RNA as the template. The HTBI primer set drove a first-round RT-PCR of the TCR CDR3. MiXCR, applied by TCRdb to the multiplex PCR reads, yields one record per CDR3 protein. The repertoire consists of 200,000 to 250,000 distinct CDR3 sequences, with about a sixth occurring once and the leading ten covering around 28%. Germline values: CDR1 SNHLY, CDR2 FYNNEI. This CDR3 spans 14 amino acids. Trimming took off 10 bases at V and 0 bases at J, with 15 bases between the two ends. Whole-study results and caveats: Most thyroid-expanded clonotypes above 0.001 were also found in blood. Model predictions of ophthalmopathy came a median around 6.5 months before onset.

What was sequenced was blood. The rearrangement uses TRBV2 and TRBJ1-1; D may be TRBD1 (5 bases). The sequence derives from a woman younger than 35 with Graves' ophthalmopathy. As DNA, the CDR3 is TGTGCCACCGAAGGGGATCCCCTGAACACTGAAGCTTTCTTT. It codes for CATEGDPLNTEAFF. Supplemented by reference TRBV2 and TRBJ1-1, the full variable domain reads EPEVTQTPSHQVTQMGQEVILRCVPISNHLYFYWYRQILGQKVEFLVSFYNNEISEKSEIFDDQFSVERPDGSNFTLKIRSTKLEDSAMYFCATEGDPLNTEAFFGQGTRLTVV.